The rows below give T cell receptor beta chains drawn from one sample of a study of T cells in localized non-small cell lung cancer. The method was immunoSEQ multiplex PCR; TCRdb's version includes in-frame clones alone and lacks a portion of them. The table has 35,000 to 40,000 clones, approximately 88% seen once. This material consisted of peripheral blood, taken before any cancer treatment. These receptors were collected from a woman aged 40-69 years with stage I lung adenocarcinoma. Each CDR3 is given with its conserved first and last residue. A D gene is named only where the DNA matches it firmly. Only part of the rows carry a size: once, few, many, or a class if the clone is expanded.

j_call v_call clone_size d_call cdr3_aa cdr3_nt
TRBJ2-1 TRBV29-1 NA TRBD2 CSVEGTSGSSYNEQFF TGCAGCGTTGAAGGAACTAGCGGGTCCTCCTACAATGAGCAGTTCTTC
TRBJ2-7 TRBV7-8 NA NA CASSSEGREGWEQYF TGTGCCAGCAGCTCGGAGGGACGTGAGGGTTGGGAGCAGTACTTC
TRBJ1-1 TRBV7-8 NA NA CASSLVAGDGGTEAFF TGTGCCAGCAGCTTAGTTGCAGGGGATGGAGGCACTGAAGCTTTCTTT
TRBJ2-5 TRBV2 NA TRBD2 CASSTGTSGETQYF TGTGCCAGCAGTACCGGGACTAGCGGGGAGACCCAGTACTTC
TRBJ2-7 TRBV6-1 NA NA CASSEARTDLEQYF TGTGCCAGCAGTGAAGCGCGTACAGACCTCGAGCAGTACTTC
TRBJ2-2 TRBV19 NA NA CASSREQGNLFF TGTGCCAGTAGCAGGGAGCAGGGGAATCTGTTTTTT
TRBJ2-7 TRBV2 NA NA CASSEALGTAYEQYF TGTGCCAGCAGTGAAGCGCTTGGAACAGCCTACGAGCAGTACTTC
TRBJ2-3 TRBV10-2 NA NA CASSVSKGTIVTDTQYF TGCGCCAGCAGTGTTTCTAAGGGGACAATCGTGACAGATACGCAGTATTTT
TRBJ1-4 TRBV9 NA NA CASTRGGGNEKLFF TGTGCCAGCACGCGGGGGGGAGGTAATGAAAAACTGTTTTTT
TRBJ2-7 TRBV18 NA NA CASSPPGFSSYEQYF TGTGCCAGCTCACCACCAGGTTTCAGCTCCTACGAGCAGTACTTC
TRBJ2-5 TRBV27 NA TRBD2 CASRLSGSGRETQYF TGTGCCAGCAGACTCAGCGGGAGTGGGAGGGAGACCCAGTACTTC
TRBJ1-5 TRBV29-1 NA TRBD1 CSVGGGQDNQPQHF TGCAGCGTTGGGGGAGGACAGGACAATCAGCCCCAGCATTTT
TRBJ1-2 TRBV2 NA NA CASSGSGAGGYTF TGTGCCAGCAGTGGTTCAGGGGCGGGTGGCTACACCTTC
TRBJ2-7 TRBV6-1 NA NA CASSYVGGPYF TGTGCCAGCAGTTACGTCGGGGGACCGTACTTC
TRBJ1-2 TRBV5-6 NA NA CASRPLQHGYTF TGTGCCAGCAGACCCTTACAGCATGGCTACACCTTC
TRBJ1-2 TRBV28 NA NA CASSFPRRASDGYTF TGTGCCAGCAGTTTTCCTCGCAGGGCTTCGGATGGCTACACCTTC
TRBJ2-1 TRBV27 NA TRBD2 CASSFLSGRVDEQFF TGTGCCAGCAGTTTTCTTAGCGGGAGGGTAGATGAGCAGTTCTTC
TRBJ2-7 TRBV28 NA TRBD2 CASSWGGREEYEQYF TGTGCCAGCAGTTGGGGCGGGAGGGAAGAGTACGAGCAGTACTTC
TRBJ1-1 TRBV28 NA NA CASSLGSEAFF TGTGCCAGCAGTCTCGGGTCCGAAGCTTTCTTT
TRBJ1-5 TRBV6-1 few NA CASSKDDWSNQPQHF TGTGCCAGCAGTAAGGACGATTGGAGCAATCAGCCCCAGCATTTT
TRBJ1-4 TRBV20-1 NA NA CSGISDEKLFF TGCAGTGGTATTTCAGATGAAAAACTGTTTTTT
TRBJ2-7 TRBV29-1 NA TRBD2 CSVGSGSVYEQYF TGCAGCGTTGGTAGCGGGAGTGTCTACGAGCAGTACTTC
TRBJ2-1 TRBV11-3 NA TRBD1 CASSLESGTGGYNEQFF TGTGCCAGCAGCTTAGAGTCCGGGACAGGGGGCTACAATGAGCAGTTCTTC
TRBJ1-4 TRBV7-9 NA TRBD1 CASSTYRGRGNEKLFF TGTGCCAGCAGCACCTACAGGGGGCGGGGTAATGAAAAACTGTTTTTT
TRBJ2-7 TRBV19 NA TRBD1 CASSTNRGPYEQYF TGTGCCAGTAGTACGAACAGGGGGCCCTACGAGCAGTACTTC
TRBJ2-3 TRBV29-1 NA TRBD2 CSVEGGRPDTQYF TGCAGCGTTGAGGGGGGGAGACCAGATACGCAGTATTTT
TRBJ2-2 TRBV19 NA NA CASSWTDANTGELFF TGTGCCAGTAGTTGGACTGACGCGAACACCGGGGAGCTGTTTTTT
TRBJ1-1 TRBV9 NA NA CASSPPSSSEAFF TGTGCCAGCAGCCCCCCGAGTAGTTCTGAAGCTTTCTTT
TRBJ2-7 TRBV5-4 NA NA CASSLGTSGTYEQYF TGTGCCAGCAGCTTGGGGACCAGCGGAACCTACGAGCAGTACTTC
TRBJ1-2 TRBV6-5 NA TRBD1 CASSIQTGGHWGYTF TGTGCCAGCAGTATCCAGACAGGGGGCCACTGGGGCTACACCTTC
TRBJ1-4 TRBV18 NA NA CASSPPRGMGNEKLFF TGTGCCAGCTCACCACCGAGGGGGATGGGAAATGAAAAACTGTTTTTT
TRBJ2-2 TRBV6-4 NA NA CASSEWGTGELFF TGTGCCAGCAGTGAGTGGGGCACCGGGGAGCTGTTTTTT
TRBJ2-5 TRBV5-5 NA TRBD2 CASSFGLAGVETQYF TGTGCCAGCAGCTTCGGACTAGCGGGAGTGGAGACCCAGTACTTC
TRBJ1-1 TRBV30 NA TRBD1 CAWEQGAHTEAFF TGTGCCTGGGAACAGGGGGCGCACACTGAAGCTTTCTTT
TRBJ1-2 TRBV29-1 NA NA CSVDGAGQGVRTF TGCAGCGTTGACGGGGCCGGGCAAGGGGTTAGGACCTTC
TRBJ2-4 TRBV18 NA TRBD1 CASSTRTGEKNIQYF TGTGCCAGCTCAACAAGGACAGGCGAAAAAAACATTCAGTACTTC
TRBJ2-1 TRBV7-2 NA NA CASSLGGDAGVFF TGTGCCAGCAGCTTAGGCGGGGATGCGGGTGTGTTCTTC
TRBJ1-4 TRBV15 NA NA CATSRAGTSTNEKLFF TGTGCCACCAGCAGAGCCGGGACCTCGACTAATGAAAAACTGTTTTTT
TRBJ2-1 TRBV29-1 once TRBD1 CSGGFLPGQGEHNEQFF TGCAGCGGGGGATTTCTCCCGGGACAGGGTGAACACAATGAGCAGTTCTTC
TRBJ2-3 TRBV6-5 NA NA CASSSMVDTQYF TGTGCCAGCAGTTCTATGGTAGATACGCAGTATTTT
TRBJ2-7 TRBV28 NA TRBD1 CASRDRGGVPYEQYF TGTGCCAGCAGGGACAGGGGAGGTGTCCCCTACGAGCAGTACTTC
TRBJ2-2 TRBV7-2 NA TRBD2 CASSLVASGRAEPGELFF TGTGCCAGCAGCTTAGTGGCTAGCGGGAGGGCGGAACCCGGGGAGCTGTTTTTT
TRBJ1-1 TRBV19 NA TRBD1 CASRGTGNTEAFF TGTGCCAGTAGGGGGACAGGGAACACTGAAGCTTTCTTT
TRBJ2-1 TRBV2 NA TRBD1 CASIPGQPGDNEQFF TGTGCCAGCATTCCGGGACAGCCCGGAGACAATGAGCAGTTCTTC
TRBJ2-1 TRBV11-3 NA TRBD1 CASSSTGRSEQFF TGTGCCAGCAGCTCGACAGGGCGAAGTGAGCAGTTCTTC
TRBJ2-3 TRBV18 NA TRBD1 CASSQTSGQGAPSTDTQYF TGTGCCAGCTCCCAAACCTCGGGACAGGGGGCCCCTAGCACAGATACGCAGTATTTT
TRBJ2-6 TRBV30 NA NA CASSGIPLAGANVLTF TGTGCCTCATCGGGGATCCCCCTGGCGGGGGCCAACGTCCTGACTTTC
TRBJ2-7 TRBV28 once NA CASIPSGGDEQYF TGTGCCAGCATTCCGTCAGGGGGGGACGAGCAGTACTTC
TRBJ2-7 TRBV18 NA TRBD2 CASSPGAGSSYEQYF TGTGCCAGCTCACCCGGAGCGGGGAGCTCCTACGAGCAGTACTTC
TRBJ2-3 TRBV10-3 NA NA CAIRRGAVTDTQYF TGTGCCATCAGGCGGGGCGCCGTCACAGATACGCAGTATTTT
TRBJ1-5 TRBV30 NA TRBD1 CAWSLQGDQPQHF TGTGCCTGGAGTCTACAGGGGGATCAGCCCCAGCATTTT
TRBJ1-5 TRBV29-1 once NA CSVEVGVDQPQHF TGCAGCGTTGAGGTTGGGGTGGATCAGCCCCAGCATTTT
TRBJ2-5 TRBV6-6 NA NA CASRGEETQYF TGTGCCAGCAGGGGGGAAGAGACCCAGTACTTC
TRBJ2-7 TRBV5-1 NA NA CASSLALDYEQYF TGCGCCAGCAGCTTGGCCTTAGATTACGAGCAGTACTTC
TRBJ2-7 TRBV27 NA NA CASSGGYSYEQYF TGTGCCAGCAGCGGGGGCTACTCCTACGAGCAGTACTTC
TRBJ2-7 TRBV6-6 NA TRBD1 CASRAGTATYEQYF TGTGCCAGCAGAGCCGGGACAGCTACCTACGAGCAGTACTTC
TRBJ2-1 TRBV11-2 NA NA CASSRTENEQFF TGTGCCAGCAGCCGGACGGAAAATGAGCAGTTCTTC